The source of this TCR beta chain is a study of T cell repertoires in cytomegalovirus infection. In the study overall: Public TCR beta signatures were indicative of both CMV infection and a matching HLA type. Study results and caveats: Summed public TCR beta family frequency identified CMV carriers bearing the relevant HLA.

There are a few counts of this clonotype. What it binds is unknown. Via MiXCR, TCRdb re-called the reads, giving one row per CDR3 protein. The sample has roughly 350,000 distinct CDR3 sequences, approximately 35% seen once; the top ten hold about 13%. This CDR3 contains 14 residues. CDR1 SGHTA and CDR2 FQGNSA come from the germline V gene. Trimming left V 2 bases short and J 4 bases short, with 11 bases between. The source is a human donor in good health (CMV status not recorded). Some clones in this sample may be carry-over from other donors' samples. Sequenced here: cultured PBMCs, sampled from culture after CMV antigen stimulation. V usage is TRBV7-2 and J usage is TRBJ1-1, with D tentatively TRBD1 (6 bases). The CDR3 bases are TGTGCCAGCAGCTTAATGCAGGGGAGCACTGAAGCTTTCTTT. Translated, it gives CASSLMQGSTEAFF. Full variable domain (remainder filled in from reference TRBV7-2 and TRBJ1-1): GAGVSQSPSNKVTEKGKDVELRCDPISGHTALYWYRQSLGQGLEFLIYFQGNSAPDKSGLPSDRFSAERTGGSVSTLTIQRTQQEDSAVYLCASSLMQGSTEAFFGQGTRLTVV.